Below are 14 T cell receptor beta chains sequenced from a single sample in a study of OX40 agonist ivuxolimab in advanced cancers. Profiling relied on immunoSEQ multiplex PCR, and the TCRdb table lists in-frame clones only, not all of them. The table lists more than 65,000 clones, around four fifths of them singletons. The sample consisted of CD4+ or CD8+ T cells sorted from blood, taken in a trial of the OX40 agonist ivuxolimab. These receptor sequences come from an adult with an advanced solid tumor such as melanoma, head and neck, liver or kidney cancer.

CDR3 loop: CARLRVDRRATLPYGYTF. CDR3 DNA: TGCGCCAGGTTGAGGGTCGACAGGCGAGCAACTTTACCCTATGGCTACACCTTC. This chain joins TRBV10-1 and TRBJ1-2; the D gene is possibly TRBD1 (6 bases). Germline CDR1 and CDR2: WNHNN and SYGVQD (reference sequence). Deletions cut 9 bases from V and 4 bases from J, with 30 bases between. The CDR3 runs to 18 residues.

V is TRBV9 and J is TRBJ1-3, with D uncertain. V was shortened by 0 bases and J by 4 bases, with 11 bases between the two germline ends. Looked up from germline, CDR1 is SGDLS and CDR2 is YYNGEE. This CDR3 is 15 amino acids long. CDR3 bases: TGTGCCAGCAGCGTAGCCGGCTATCTCGGAAACACCATATATTTT. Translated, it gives CASSVAGYLGNTIYF.

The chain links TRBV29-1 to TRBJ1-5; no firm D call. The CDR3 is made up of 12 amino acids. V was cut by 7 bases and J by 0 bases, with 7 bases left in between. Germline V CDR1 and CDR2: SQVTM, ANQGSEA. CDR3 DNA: TGCAGCGCGGCGGTTAGCAATCAGCCCCAGCATTTT. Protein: CSAAVSNQPQHF. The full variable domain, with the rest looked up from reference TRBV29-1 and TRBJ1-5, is SAVISQKPSRDICQRGTSLTIQCQVDSQVTMMFWYRQQPGQSLTLIATANQGSEATYESGFVIDKFPISRPNLTFSTLTVSNMSPEDSSIYLCSAAVSNQPQHFGDGTRLSIL.

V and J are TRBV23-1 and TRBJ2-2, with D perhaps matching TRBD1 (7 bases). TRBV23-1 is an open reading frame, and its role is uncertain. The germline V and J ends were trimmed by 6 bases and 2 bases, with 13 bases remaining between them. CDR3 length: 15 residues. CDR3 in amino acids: CASREGQINTGELFF. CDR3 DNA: TGCGCCAGCAGGGAGGGACAGATAAACACCGGGGAGCTGTTTTTT.

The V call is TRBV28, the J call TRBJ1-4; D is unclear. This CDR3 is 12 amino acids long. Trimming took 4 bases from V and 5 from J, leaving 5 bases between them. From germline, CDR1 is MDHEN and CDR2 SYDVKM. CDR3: CASSSSNEKLFF. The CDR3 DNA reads TGTGCCAGCAGTTCATCAAATGAAAAACTGTTTTTT. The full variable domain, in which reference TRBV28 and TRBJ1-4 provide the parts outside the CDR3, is DVKVTQSSRYLVKRTGEKVFLECVQDMDHENMFWYRQDPGLGLRLIYFSYDVKMKEKGDIPEGYSVSREKKERFSLILESASTNQTSMYLCASSSSNEKLFFGSGTQLSVL.

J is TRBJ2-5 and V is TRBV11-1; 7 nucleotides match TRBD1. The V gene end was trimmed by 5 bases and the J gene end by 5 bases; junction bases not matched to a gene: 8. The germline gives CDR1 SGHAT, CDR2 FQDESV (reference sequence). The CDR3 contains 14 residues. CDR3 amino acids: CASSPATGWETQYF. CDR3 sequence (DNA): TGTGCCAGCAGCCCAGCGACAGGGTGGGAGACCCAGTACTTC.

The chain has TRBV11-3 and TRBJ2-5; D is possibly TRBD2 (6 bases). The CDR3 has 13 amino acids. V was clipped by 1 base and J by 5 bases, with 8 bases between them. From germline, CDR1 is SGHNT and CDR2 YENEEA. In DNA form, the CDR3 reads TGTGCCAGCAGCTTAGTAGGAGGGGAGACCCAGTACTTC. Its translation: CASSLVGGETQYF.

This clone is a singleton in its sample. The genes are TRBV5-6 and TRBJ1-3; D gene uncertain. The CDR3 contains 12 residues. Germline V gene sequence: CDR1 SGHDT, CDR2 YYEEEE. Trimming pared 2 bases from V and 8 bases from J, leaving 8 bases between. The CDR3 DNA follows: TGTGCCAGCAGCTTACCCCCGGACACCATATATTTT. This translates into CASSLPPDTIYF. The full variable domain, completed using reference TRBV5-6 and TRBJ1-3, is DAGVTQSPTHLIKTRGQQVTLRCSPKSGHDTVSWYQQALGQGPQFIFQYYEEEERQRGNFPDRFSGHQFPNYSSELNVNALLLGDSALYLCASSLPPDTIYFGEGSWLTVV.

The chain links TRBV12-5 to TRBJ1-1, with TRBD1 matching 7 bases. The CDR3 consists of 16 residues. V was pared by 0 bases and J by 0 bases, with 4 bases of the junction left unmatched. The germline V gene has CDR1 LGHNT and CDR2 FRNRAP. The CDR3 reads CASGLVPGQVNTEAFF. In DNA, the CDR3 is TGTGCTAGTGGTTTGGTACCAGGACAGGTGAACACTGAAGCTTTCTTT.

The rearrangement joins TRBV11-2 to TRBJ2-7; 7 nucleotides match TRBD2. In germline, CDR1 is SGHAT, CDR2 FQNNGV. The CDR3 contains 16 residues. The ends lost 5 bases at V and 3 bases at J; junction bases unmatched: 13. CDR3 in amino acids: CASSPPGEGIGYEQYF. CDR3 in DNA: TGTGCCAGCAGCCCTCCGGGGGAGGGGATCGGCTACGAGCAGTACTTC. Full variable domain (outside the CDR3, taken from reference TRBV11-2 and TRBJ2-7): EAGVAQSPRYKIIEKRQSVAFWCNPISGHATLYWYQQILGQGPKLLIQFQNNGVVDDSQLPKDRFSAERLKGVDSTLKIQPAKLEDSAVYLCASSPPGEGIGYEQYFGPGTRLTVT.

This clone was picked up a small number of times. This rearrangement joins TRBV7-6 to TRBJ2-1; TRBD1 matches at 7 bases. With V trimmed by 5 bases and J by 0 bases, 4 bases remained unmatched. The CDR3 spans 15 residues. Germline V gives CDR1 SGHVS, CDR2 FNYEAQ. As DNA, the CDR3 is TGTGCCAGCAGCCTACAGGGGAGCTCCTACAATGAGCAGTTCTTC. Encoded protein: CASSLQGSSYNEQFF.

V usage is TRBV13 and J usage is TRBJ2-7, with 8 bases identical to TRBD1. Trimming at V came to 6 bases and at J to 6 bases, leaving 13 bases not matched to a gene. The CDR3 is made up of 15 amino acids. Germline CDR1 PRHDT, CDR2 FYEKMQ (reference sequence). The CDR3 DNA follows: TGTGCCAGCAGTCCGAGGGGGACAGGACCGGGCGAGCAGTACTTC. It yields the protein CASSPRGTGPGEQYF.

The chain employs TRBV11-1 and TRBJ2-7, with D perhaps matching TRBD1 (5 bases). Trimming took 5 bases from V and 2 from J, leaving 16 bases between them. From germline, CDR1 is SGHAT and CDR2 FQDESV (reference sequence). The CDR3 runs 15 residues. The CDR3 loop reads CASSLGRTVTYEQYF. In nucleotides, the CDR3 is TGTGCCAGCAGCCTGGGGCGGACGGTGACCTACGAGCAGTACTTC.

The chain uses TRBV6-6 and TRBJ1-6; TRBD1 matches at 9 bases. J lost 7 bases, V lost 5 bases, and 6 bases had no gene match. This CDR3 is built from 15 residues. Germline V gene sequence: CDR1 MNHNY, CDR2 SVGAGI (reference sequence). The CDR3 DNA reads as TGTGCCAGCAGTCCTGGGGACAGGGAAAATTCACCCCTCCACTTT. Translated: CASSPGDRENSPLHF.